The rows below give T cell receptor beta chains drawn from one sample of a study of regulatory T cells in long-lasting Graves disease. In TCRdb, the multiplex PCR reads were re-called with MiXCR into one record per CDR3 protein. The data contain fewer than 650,000 distinct CDR3 sequences, under 20% of them seen just once; the ten biggest clones take up 18%. The sample was also reused in another study, on T cells in Graves' hyperthyroidism and ophthalmopathy.

The sample consisted of peripheral blood mononuclear cells (PBMCs), taken at new diagnosis, from a patient treated with antithyroid drugs. The receptor source for this set is a woman aged 25 to 39 with Graves disease. The CDR3 runs from the conserved cysteine through the conserved F or W. The order of the fields is D gene, J gene, clone size, V gene, CDR3 protein, CDR3 DNA. D genes are given only for firm matches. A row's size may be missing; if present it is once, few, many or a size class.

D gene: -
J gene: TRBJ2-7
clone size: few
V gene: TRBV19
CDR3 protein: CASRQTGRLDEQYF
CDR3 DNA: TGTGCCAGCCGCCAGACGGGACGCTTAGACGAGCAGTACTTC

D gene: TRBD1
J gene: TRBJ2-2
clone size: few
V gene: TRBV6-1
CDR3 protein: CASMAGGTKRGELFF
CDR3 DNA: TGTGCCAGCATGGCAGGGGGCACGAAGAGGGGGGAGCTGTTTTTT

D gene: -
J gene: TRBJ2-2
clone size: few
V gene: TRBV3-1
CDR3 protein: CASAGVSAGELFF
CDR3 DNA: TGTGCCAGCGCCGGGGTATCCGCCGGGGAGCTGTTTTTT

D gene: -
J gene: TRBJ2-5
clone size: many
V gene: TRBV11-1
CDR3 protein: CASSPQPDAGGTETQYF
CDR3 DNA: TGTGCCAGCAGCCCCCAACCGGACGCTGGGGGCACAGAGACCCAGTACTTC

D gene: -
J gene: TRBJ1-6
clone size: -
V gene: TRBV7-9
CDR3 protein: CASSIDDGQGSGSPLHF
CDR3 DNA: TGTGCCAGCAGCATAGACGATGGGCAGGGCAGCGGTTCACCCCTCCACTTT

D gene: TRBD1
J gene: TRBJ1-2
clone size: many
V gene: TRBV28
CDR3 protein: CASRLTGAGYGYTF
CDR3 DNA: TGTGCCAGCAGGTTGACAGGGGCGGGCTATGGCTACACCTTC

D gene: -
J gene: TRBJ1-2
clone size: many
V gene: TRBV20-1
CDR3 protein: CSAIHGQGINYGYTF
CDR3 DNA: TGCAGTGCTATCCACGGGCAGGGCATAAACTATGGCTACACCTTC

D gene: TRBD1
J gene: TRBJ1-2
clone size: few
V gene: TRBV20-1
CDR3 protein: CSARWTGLNYGYTF
CDR3 DNA: TGCAGTGCTAGATGGACAGGACTTAACTATGGCTACACCTTC

D gene: -
J gene: TRBJ1-1
clone size: many
V gene: TRBV10-3
CDR3 protein: CAISVLQGIEAFF
CDR3 DNA: TGTGCCATCAGTGTCTTACAGGGAATTGAAGCTTTCTTT

D gene: -
J gene: TRBJ2-2
clone size: few
V gene: TRBV6-1
CDR3 protein: CASSEFPLPNTGELFF
CDR3 DNA: TGTGCCAGCAGTGAATTCCCGCTCCCGAACACCGGGGAGCTGTTTTTT

D gene: TRBD1
J gene: TRBJ1-1
clone size: -
V gene: TRBV5-1
CDR3 protein: CAGSIPTGTGPTEAFF
CDR3 DNA: TGCGCCGGCAGCATCCCGACCGGGACAGGGCCCACTGAAGCTTTCTTT

D gene: -
J gene: TRBJ2-3
clone size: few
V gene: TRBV12-3/TRBV12-4
CDR3 protein: CASRRRTGGPGSTDTQYF
CDR3 DNA: TGTGCCAGCAGGCGCAGGACTGGGGGACCTGGGAGCACAGATACGCAGTATTTT

D gene: -
J gene: TRBJ2-1
clone size: -
V gene: TRBV28
CDR3 protein: CASSSPRGSETQYFGPTGENEQFF
CDR3 DNA: -

D gene: TRBD1
J gene: TRBJ2-7
clone size: many
V gene: TRBV28
CDR3 protein: CASSTAGGNIPSEQYF
CDR3 DNA: TGTGCCAGCAGCACCGCAGGGGGTAATATTCCGTCCGAGCAGTACTTC

D gene: -
J gene: TRBJ1-4
clone size: few
V gene: TRBV30
CDR3 protein: CAWSAGVNEKLFF
CDR3 DNA: TGTGCCTGGAGTGCAGGAGTGAATGAAAAACTGTTTTTT

D gene: -
J gene: TRBJ1-1
clone size: many
V gene: TRBV6-1
CDR3 protein: CASSEARRLNTEAFF
CDR3 DNA: TGTGCCAGCAGTGAAGCGCGCAGATTGAACACTGAAGCTTTCTTT

D gene: -
J gene: TRBJ2-6
clone size: -
V gene: TRBV28
CDR3 protein: CASRQLEGAGANVLTF
CDR3 DNA: TGTGCCAGCAGGCAACTGGAGGGTGCTGGGGCCAACGTCCTGACTTTC